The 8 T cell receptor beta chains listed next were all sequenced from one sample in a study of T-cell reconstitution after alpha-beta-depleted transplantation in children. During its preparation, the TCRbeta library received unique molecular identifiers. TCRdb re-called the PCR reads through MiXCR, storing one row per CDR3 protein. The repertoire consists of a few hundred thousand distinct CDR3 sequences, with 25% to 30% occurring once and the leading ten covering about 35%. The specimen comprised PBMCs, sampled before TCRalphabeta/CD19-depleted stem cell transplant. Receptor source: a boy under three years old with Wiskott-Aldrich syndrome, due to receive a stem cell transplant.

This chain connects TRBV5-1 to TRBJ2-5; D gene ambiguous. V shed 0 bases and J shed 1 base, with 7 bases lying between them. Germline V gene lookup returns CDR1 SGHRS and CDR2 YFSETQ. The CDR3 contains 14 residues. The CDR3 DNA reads TGCGCCAGCAGCTTGGCCCTAATCCAAGAGACCCAGTACTTC. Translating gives CASSLALIQETQYF.

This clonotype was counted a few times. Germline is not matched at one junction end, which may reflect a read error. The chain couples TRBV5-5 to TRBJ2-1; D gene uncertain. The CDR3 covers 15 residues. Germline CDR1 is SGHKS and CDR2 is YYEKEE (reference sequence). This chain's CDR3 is CVSSLELSSYNEQFF. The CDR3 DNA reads TGTGTCAGCAGCTTAGAACTGAGCTCCTACAATGAGCAGTTCTTC.

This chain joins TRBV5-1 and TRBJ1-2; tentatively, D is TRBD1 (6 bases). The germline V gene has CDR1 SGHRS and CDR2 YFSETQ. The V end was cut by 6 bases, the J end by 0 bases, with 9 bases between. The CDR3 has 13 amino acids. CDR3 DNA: TGCGCCAGCACCCAGGGGCCTAACTATGGCTACACCTTC. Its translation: CASTQGPNYGYTF.

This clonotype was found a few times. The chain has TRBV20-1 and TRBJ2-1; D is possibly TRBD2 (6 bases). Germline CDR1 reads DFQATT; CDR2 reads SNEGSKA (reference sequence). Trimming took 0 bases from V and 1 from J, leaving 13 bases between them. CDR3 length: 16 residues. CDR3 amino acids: CSARDVGGKSYNEQFF. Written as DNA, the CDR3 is TGCAGTGCTAGAGATGTTGGGGGGAAATCCTACAATGAGCAGTTCTTC.

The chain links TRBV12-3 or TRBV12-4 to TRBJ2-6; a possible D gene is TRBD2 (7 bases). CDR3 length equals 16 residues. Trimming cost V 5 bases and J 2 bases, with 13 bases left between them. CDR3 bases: TGTGCCAGCAGTCGGCGGGGGCGGCCTGGGGCCAACGTCCTGACTTTC. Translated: CASSRRGRPGANVLTF.

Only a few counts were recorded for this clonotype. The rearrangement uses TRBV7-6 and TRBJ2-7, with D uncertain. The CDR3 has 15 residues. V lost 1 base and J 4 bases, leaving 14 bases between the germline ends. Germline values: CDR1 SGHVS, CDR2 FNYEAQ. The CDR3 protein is CASSLVTDPSYEQYF. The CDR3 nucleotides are TGTGCCAGCAGCTTAGTCACAGACCCTAGTTACGAGCAGTACTTC.

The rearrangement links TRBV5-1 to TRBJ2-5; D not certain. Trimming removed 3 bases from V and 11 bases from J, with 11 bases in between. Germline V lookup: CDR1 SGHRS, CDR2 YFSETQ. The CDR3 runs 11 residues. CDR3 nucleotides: TGCGCCAGCAGCTCGAGCAATGAGCAGTACTTC. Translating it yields CASSSSNEQYF.

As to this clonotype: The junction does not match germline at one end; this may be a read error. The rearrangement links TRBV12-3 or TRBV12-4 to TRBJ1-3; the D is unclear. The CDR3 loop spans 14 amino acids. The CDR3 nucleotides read TGTGCCAGCAGGCCCAGCGGTTCGGGAAACACCACATATTTT. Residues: CASRPSGSGNTTYF.